This T cell receptor beta chain originates from a study of shared T cell receptors in the human thymus. About this clone: One end of the junction does not line up with germline, which may come from a read error.

Here immunoSEQ multiplex PCR was the method, and the copy in TCRdb shows in-frame clones only, minus some. The table lists hundreds of thousands of clones, approximately 87% of them singletons. Germline values: CDR1 LGHNA, CDR2 YNFKEQ. The CDR3 contains 13 residues. The same data also contributed to another study, on human thymus T cells. That source reports: Obtained as resections during corrective heart surgery, the thymus tissue was then studied. Both thymic and peripheral blood repertoires showed apparently biased V and J usage. Unrelated individuals had highly overlapping thymic repertoires, as reported in related research.

The sequenced material came from thymocytes. This chain connects TRBV4-2 to TRBJ1-2; tentatively, D is TRBD1 (5 bases). The receptor comes from a boy in the first two years of life with a congenital heart defect. The CDR3 DNA sequence: TGTGCCAGCAGCCCAGCCCAGGGCAGGGAGGGAGCCTTC. It codes for CASSPAQGREGAF.